This T cell receptor beta chain was found in a study of T cell repertoires in cytomegalovirus infection. V dropped 6 bases and J dropped 2 bases, with 14 bases sitting between them. The CDR3 has 15 residues. CDR1 and CDR2 from the germline V gene are ENHRY and SYGVKD. In the case of this clonotype: Antigen specificity is unknown.

MiXCR, applied by TCRdb to the reads, yields one record per CDR3 protein. The repertoire holds some 560,000 distinct CDR3 sequences, around two fifths seen once, with around 48% in the top ten. Source: cultured PBMCs, taken from culture after CMV antigen stimulation. The receptor's source is a human donor in good health (CMV status not recorded). Some clones in this sample may be carry-over from other donors' samples. This chain joins TRBV10-3 and TRBJ1-5, with unresolved D. CDR3 nucleotide sequence: TGTGCCATCAGCCGTGATTTTTCGGGCAATCAGCCCCAGCATTTT. Residues: CAISRDFSGNQPQHF.